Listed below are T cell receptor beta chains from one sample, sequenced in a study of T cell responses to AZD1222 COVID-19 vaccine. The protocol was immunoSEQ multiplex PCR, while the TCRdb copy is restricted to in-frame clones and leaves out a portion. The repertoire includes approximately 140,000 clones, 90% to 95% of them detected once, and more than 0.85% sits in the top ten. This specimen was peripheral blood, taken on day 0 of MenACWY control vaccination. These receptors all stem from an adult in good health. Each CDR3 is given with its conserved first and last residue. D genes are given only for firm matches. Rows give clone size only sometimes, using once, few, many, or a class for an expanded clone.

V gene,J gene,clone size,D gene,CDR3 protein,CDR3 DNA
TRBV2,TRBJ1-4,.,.,CASSEAQGPPALLLF,TGTGCCAGCAGTGAAGCCCAAGGGCCCCCCGCGCTTCTCCTTTTT
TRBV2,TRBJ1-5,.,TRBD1,CASSKPGQGVYSNQPQHF,TGTGCCAGCAGTAAACCGGGACAGGGGGTTTATAGCAATCAGCCCCAGCATTTT
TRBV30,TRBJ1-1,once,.,CAWSTGFTEAFF,TGTGCCTGGAGTACAGGGTTCACTGAAGCTTTCTTT
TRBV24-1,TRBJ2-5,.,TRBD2,CATSPSGLAEGGLETQYF,TGTGCCACCAGCCCCTCGGGACTAGCGGAGGGGGGCTTGGAGACCCAGTACTTC
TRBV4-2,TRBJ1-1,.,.,CASSPRGGGGGTEAFF,TGTGCCAGCAGCCCCAGGGGCGGGGGCGGAGGCACTGAAGCTTTCTTT
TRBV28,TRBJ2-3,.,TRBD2,CASGRLAGGPDTQYF,TGTGCCAGCGGGAGACTAGCGGGAGGGCCTGATACGCAGTATTTT
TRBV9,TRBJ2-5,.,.,CASSAEGLFLETQYF,TGTGCCAGCAGCGCCGAGGGACTGTTCCTGGAGACCCAGTACTTC
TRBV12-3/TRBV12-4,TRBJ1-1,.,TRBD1,CASSLVGGHGAFF,TGTGCCAGCAGTTTAGTAGGGGGCCACGGAGCTTTCTTT
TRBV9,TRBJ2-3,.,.,CASSVDQGRSTDTQYF,TGTGCCAGCAGCGTAGATCAGGGTCGGAGCACAGATACGCAGTATTTT
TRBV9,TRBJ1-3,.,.,CASSVAGSTGNTIYF,TGTGCCAGCAGCGTAGCCGGAAGTACGGGAAACACCATATATTTT
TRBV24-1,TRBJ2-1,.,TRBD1,CATSDSTGTGTYNEQFF,TGTGCCACCAGTGACAGTACCGGGACAGGGACTTACAATGAGCAGTTCTTC
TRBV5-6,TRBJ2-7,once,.,CASSSNRDGGFEQYF,TGTGCCAGCAGCTCCAACCGGGACGGCGGGTTCGAGCAGTACTTC
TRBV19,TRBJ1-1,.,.,CASSIGRGNTEAFF,TGTGCCAGTAGTATCGGCAGGGGGAACACTGAAGCTTTCTTT
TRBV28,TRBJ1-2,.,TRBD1,CASSPPQTGRDDGYTF,TGTGCCAGCAGTCCGCCCCAGACAGGGCGAGATGATGGCTACACCTTC
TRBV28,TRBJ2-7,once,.,CASSSPQPPYEQYF,TGTGCCAGCAGTTCCCCACAGCCCCCCTACGAGCAGTACTTC
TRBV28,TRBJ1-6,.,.,CASSLVVNSPLHF,TGTGCCAGCAGTTTAGTAGTCAATTCACCCCTCCACTTT
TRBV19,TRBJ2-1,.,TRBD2,CASSIVGTSRNEQFF,TGTGCCAGTAGTATAGTCGGGACTAGCCGAAATGAGCAGTTCTTC
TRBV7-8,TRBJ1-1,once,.,CASSQTQGRQNTEAFF,TGTGCCAGCAGCCAAACCCAAGGCCGACAGAACACTGAAGCTTTCTTT
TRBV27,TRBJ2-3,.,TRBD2,CASSWRGKTDTQYF,TGTGCCAGCAGTTGGCGGGGGAAAACAGATACGCAGTATTTT
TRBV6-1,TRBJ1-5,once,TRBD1,CASSGTGVSQPQHF,TGTGCCAGCAGTGGGACAGGGGTCAGCCAGCCCCAGCATTTT
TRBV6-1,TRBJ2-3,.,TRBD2,CASSGGLAGGHPTDTQYF,TGTGCCAGCAGTGGAGGACTAGCGGGGGGGCACCCAACAGATACGCAGTATTTT
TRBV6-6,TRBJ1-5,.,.,CASSRSGRGVPHQPQHF,TGTGCCAGCAGTCGCAGCGGTAGAGGGGTCCCACATCAGCCCCAGCATTTT
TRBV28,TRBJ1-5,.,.,CASGLGVLLAGSNQPQHF,TGTGCCAGCGGGTTGGGTGTCCTCTTAGCAGGGAGCAATCAGCCCCAGCATTTT